The next 20 T cell receptor beta chains were all read from a single sample in a study of blood T cell repertoires in COVID-19. Measured with immunoSEQ multiplex PCR; TCRdb has only the in-frame clones, and not every one. The sample has about 140,000 clones, around 79% seen once; the top ten hold over 6.5%. Sample: peripheral blood. These receptors were collected from a man aged 45-65 years with active or convalescent COVID-19.

The chain employs TRBV14 and TRBJ2-7; 7 nucleotides agree with TRBD2. V shed 4 bases, J shed 2 bases, and the junction held 5 bases outside the gene matches. The CDR3 is 14 residues long. Germline V lookup: CDR1 SGHDN, CDR2 FVKESK. CDR3 loop: CASSPPLAAYEQYF. As DNA, the CDR3 is TGTGCCAGCAGCCCCCCGCTAGCGGCCTACGAGCAGTACTTC.

This rearrangement joins TRBV10-1 to TRBJ2-1; weak D call: TRBD1 (6 bases). Germline CDR1 WNHNN, CDR2 SYGVQD (reference sequence). V lost 3 bases to trimming and J lost 8 bases, with 11 bases between them. The CDR3 totals 13 residues. The CDR3 here is CASSEGGQDEQFF. For the CDR3, the DNA is TGCGCCAGCAGTGAAGGGGGTCAGGATGAGCAGTTCTTC.

This clone was seen many times. CDR3 nucleotides: TGTGCCAGCAGCTTTGCAGGAGGGGATACGCAGTATTTT. This sequence encodes CASSFAGGDTQYF. This chain links TRBV5-4 with TRBJ2-3, with D perhaps matching TRBD2 (6 bases). Germline-derived CDR1 and CDR2 are SGHNT and YYREEE (reference sequence). The CDR3 covers 13 residues. V gave up 2 bases and J gave up 6 bases, with 10 bases separating them.

This clone has just one count. This rearrangement joins TRBV19 to TRBJ2-5; 7 nucleotides agree with TRBD2. The CDR3 loop spans 15 amino acids. Trimming cost V 6 bases and J 1 base; bases outside gene matches: 8. The germline V gene encodes CDR1 LNHDA and CDR2 SQIVND (reference sequence). CDR3 loop: CASSQMSGTQETQYF. In nucleotides, the CDR3 is TGTGCCAGTAGCCAAATGAGCGGGACCCAAGAGACCCAGTACTTC.

J is TRBJ1-3 and V is TRBV6-5, with TRBD1 matching over 7 bases. The ends lost 0 bases at V and 5 bases at J; junction bases unmatched: 1. There are 14 residues in the CDR3. Germline CDR1 and CDR2: MNHEY and SVGAGI. The CDR3 nucleotides are TGTGCCAGCAGTTACTCACAGGGGAGAAACACCATATATTTT. This codes for CASSYSQGRNTIYF.

The chain couples TRBV5-1 to TRBJ2-5; D is undetermined. Deletions cut 0 bases from V and 5 bases from J, with 11 bases between. CDR1 SGHRS and CDR2 YFSETQ come from the germline V gene. This CDR3 has 14 residues. DNA of the CDR3: TGCGCCAGCAGCTTGGCCGTCCCTTCTGAGACCCAGTACTTC. Residues: CASSLAVPSETQYF.

The V gene is TRBV7-3, the J gene TRBJ2-5; 12 nucleotides line up with TRBD1. CDR1 is SGHTA and CDR2 is FQGTGA in the germline V gene. The CDR3 is made up of 18 amino acids. Trimming took 1 base from V and 3 from J; bases not matched to a gene: 9. CDR3 loop: CASSLSGTGGEGEETQYF. In DNA, the CDR3 is TGTGCCAGCAGCTTAAGTGGGACAGGGGGCGAAGGTGAAGAGACCCAGTACTTC.

The gene calls are TRBV11-2 and TRBJ2-5; perhaps TRBD1 as D (5 bases). This CDR3 has 14 amino acids. The V gene's germline CDR1 is SGHAT and CDR2 FQNNGV. Deletions cut 0 bases from V and 4 bases from J, with 9 bases between. CDR3 nucleotides: TGTGCCAGCAGCTTAGAAAGGGGTGGAGAGACCCAGTACTTC. It encodes CASSLERGGETQYF. Full variable domain (outside the CDR3, taken from reference TRBV11-2 and TRBJ2-5): EAGVAQSPRYKIIEKRQSVAFWCNPISGHATLYWYQQILGQGPKLLIQFQNNGVVDDSQLPKDRFSAERLKGVDSTLKIQPAKLEDSAVYLCASSLERGGETQYFGPGTRLLVL.

The rearrangement uses TRBV14 and TRBJ1-6; D is undetermined. This CDR3 has 16 amino acids. The germline CDR1 and CDR2 sequences are SGHDN and FVKESK. The germline V and J ends were trimmed by 0 bases and 7 bases, with 13 bases remaining between them. CDR3 sequence: CASSQDLQVLNSPLHF. In DNA form, the CDR3 reads TGTGCCAGCAGCCAAGATCTCCAGGTTCTCAATTCACCCCTCCACTTT.

V gene TRBV6-4 combines with J gene TRBJ2-7; 8 bases line up with TRBD1. Trimming cost V 4 bases and J 0 bases; bases outside gene matches: 5. Germline loops: CDR1 MRHNA, CDR2 SNTAGT. The CDR3 covers 15 residues. The CDR3 spells CASSAGTGASYEQYF. DNA for the CDR3: TGTGCCAGCAGTGCCGGGACAGGTGCCTCCTACGAGCAGTACTTC.

The chain has TRBV24-1 and TRBJ1-5; 7 positions match TRBD1. Germline lookup yields CDR1 KGHDR and CDR2 SFDVKD. The junction had 6 bases not matched to a gene; V was cut back by 4 bases and J by 7 bases. CDR3 length: 14 amino acids. Written as DNA, the CDR3 is TGTGCCACCAGTGACACAGGGGCCAGGCAGCCCCAGCATTTT. Protein sequence: CATSDTGARQPQHF.

V gene TRBV7-3 combines with J gene TRBJ2-1, with 8 bases matching TRBD1. V dropped 4 bases and J dropped 5; count of bases not matched to a gene: 7. CDR1 and CDR2 (germline): SGHTA, FQGTGA. This CDR3 has 15 residues. CDR3 protein: CASSSRDRGDNEQFF. CDR3 nucleotide sequence: TGTGCCAGCAGCTCCCGCGACAGGGGCGACAATGAGCAGTTCTTC.

CDR3 nucleotides: TGTGCCAGCAGCTTAGGGTGGACTGCTGAAAAACTGTTTTTT. Its translation: CASSLGWTAEKLFF. The chain is built from TRBV7-2 and TRBJ1-4; D gene uncertain. From germline, CDR1 is SGHTA and CDR2 FQGNSA. V lost 1 base, J lost 7 bases, and 10 bases lay in between. The CDR3 length is 14 residues. Full variable domain (rest looked up from reference TRBV7-2 and TRBJ1-4): GAGVSQSPSNKVTEKGKDVELRCDPISGHTALYWYRQSLGQGLEFLIYFQGNSAPDKSGLPSDRFSAERTGGSVSTLTIQRTQQEDSAVYLCASSLGWTAEKLFFGSGTQLSVL.

This clone was seen only once. The J gene is TRBJ2-1, the V gene TRBV19, with 10 bases aligning to TRBD2. Germline V gene lookup returns CDR1 LNHDA and CDR2 SQIVND (reference sequence). This CDR3 has 15 amino acids. The V segment lost 7 bases and the J segment 4 bases; nucleotides outside the gene matches: 7. CDR3 region: CASKLAAGGYNEQFF. The CDR3 DNA sequence: TGTGCCAGTAAGCTCGCAGCGGGAGGGTACAATGAGCAGTTCTTC.

This chain uses TRBV19 with TRBJ2-1; 12 bases are shared with TRBD2. The junction had 2 bases not matched to a gene; V was cut back by 2 bases and J by 3 bases. This CDR3 has 16 residues. Germline CDR1 reads LNHDA; CDR2 reads SQIVND (reference sequence). The CDR3 is CASSIRTSGNYNEQFF. The CDR3 DNA sequence: TGTGCCAGTAGTATACGGACTAGCGGGAACTACAATGAGCAGTTCTTC.

The V and J genes are TRBV7-3 and TRBJ1-6, with D tentatively TRBD1 (6 bases). Germline lookup yields CDR1 SGHTA and CDR2 FQGTGA. Deletions cut 5 bases from V and 6 bases from J, with 11 bases between. The CDR3 consists of 14 residues. CDR3: CASSQRGGNSPLHF. In DNA, the CDR3 is TGTGCCAGCAGCCAGAGGGGGGGTAATTCACCCCTCCACTTT.

This clone has a handful of counts. The V and J genes are TRBV7-9 and TRBJ2-5, with D possibly being TRBD1 (6 bases). This CDR3 has 15 residues. V dropped 4 bases and J dropped 5 bases, with 17 bases sitting between them. Germline V gives CDR1 SEHNR, CDR2 FQNEAQ (reference sequence). CDR3 nucleotide sequence: TGTGCCAGCAGCTCGTATGGGGGCGTTGGGGAGACCCAGTACTTC. Translated: CASSSYGGVGETQYF.

V gene TRBV6-6 combines with J gene TRBJ1-4; 7 positions match TRBD1. J gave up 0 bases and V 5 bases, and 3 bases lay outside the gene matches. Germline V gene data show CDR1 as MNHNY and CDR2 as SVGAGI (reference sequence). The CDR3 is 15 amino acids. Here the CDR3 DNA reads TGTGCCAGCAGTCGACAGGGAACAACTAATGAAAAACTGTTTTTT. This translates into CASSRQGTTNEKLFF.

The CDR3 is CASSVGGTTSGRTDTQYF. The CDR3 DNA reads TGTGCCAGCAGCGTAGGGGGGACCACTAGCGGGAGAACAGATACGCAGTATTTT. V usage is TRBV9 and J usage is TRBJ2-3; TRBD2 agrees at 11 bases. CDR1 is SGDLS, CDR2 YYNGEE, per germline. Trimming cost V 0 bases and J 3 bases; bases outside gene matches: 9. This CDR3 has 18 amino acids.

V is TRBV30 and J is TRBJ1-5; 9 nucleotides align to TRBD1. Germline CDR1 reads GTSNPN; CDR2 reads SVGIG (reference sequence). This CDR3 comprises 13 residues. V trimming: 8 bases; J trimming: 3 bases; junction bases outside the gene matches: 5. This CDR3 is CAVDRGNNQPQHF. CDR3 sequence (DNA): TGTGCCGTGGACAGGGGAAACAATCAGCCCCAGCATTTT.